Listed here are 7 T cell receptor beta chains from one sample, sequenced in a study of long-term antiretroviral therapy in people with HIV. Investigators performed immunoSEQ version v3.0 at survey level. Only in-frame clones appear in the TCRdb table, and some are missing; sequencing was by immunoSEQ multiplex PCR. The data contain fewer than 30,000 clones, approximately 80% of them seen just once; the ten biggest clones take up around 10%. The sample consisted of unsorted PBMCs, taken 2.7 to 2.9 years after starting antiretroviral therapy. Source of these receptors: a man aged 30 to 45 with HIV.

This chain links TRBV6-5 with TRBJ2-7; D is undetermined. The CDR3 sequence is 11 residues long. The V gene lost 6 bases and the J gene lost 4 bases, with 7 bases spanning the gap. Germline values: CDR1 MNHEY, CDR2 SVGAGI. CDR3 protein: CASSDLYEQYF. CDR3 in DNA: TGTGCCAGCAGCGACCTTTACGAGCAGTACTTC.

The CDR3 bases are TGTGCCAGCAGTTACTCGCAGCGGCCCACCGGGGAGCTGTTTTTT. This gives the protein CASSYSQRPTGELFF. The chain employs TRBV6-5 and TRBJ2-2, with D possibly matching TRBD2 (5 bases). V dropped 0 bases and J dropped 4 bases, with 9 bases sitting between them. Looked up from germline, CDR1 is MNHEY and CDR2 is SVGAGI. This CDR3 comprises 15 residues.

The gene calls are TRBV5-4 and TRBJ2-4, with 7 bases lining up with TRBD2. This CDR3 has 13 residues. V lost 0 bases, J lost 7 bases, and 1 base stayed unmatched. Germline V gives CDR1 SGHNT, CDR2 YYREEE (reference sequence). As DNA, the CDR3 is TGTGCCAGCAGCTTGGCGCGGGGGAACATTCAGTACTTC. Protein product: CASSLARGNIQYF.

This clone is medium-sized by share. The CDR3 is CASSKLGRRQDTQYF. The CDR3 DNA follows: TGTGCCAGCAGTAAACTAGGTCGCCGACAGGATACGCAGTATTTT. The gene calls are TRBV2 and TRBJ2-3; possibly TRBD1 or TRBD2 for D (5 bases each). Germline assignment: CDR1 SNHLY and CDR2 FYNNEI. V shed 5 bases and J shed 6 bases, with 18 bases lying between them. The CDR3 length is 15 residues.

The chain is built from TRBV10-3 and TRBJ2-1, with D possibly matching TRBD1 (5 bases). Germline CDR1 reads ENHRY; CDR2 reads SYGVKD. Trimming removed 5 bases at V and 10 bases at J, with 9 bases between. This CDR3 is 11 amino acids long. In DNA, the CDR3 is TGTGCCATCAGTCTAGGGGCCGAGCAGTTCTTC. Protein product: CAISLGAEQFF.

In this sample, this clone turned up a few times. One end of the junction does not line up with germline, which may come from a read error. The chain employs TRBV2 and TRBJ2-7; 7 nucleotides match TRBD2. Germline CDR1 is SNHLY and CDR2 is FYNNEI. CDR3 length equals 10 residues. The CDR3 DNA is TGTGCCAGCAGGGGACTATCCATGGCGTTC. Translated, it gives CASRGLSMAF.

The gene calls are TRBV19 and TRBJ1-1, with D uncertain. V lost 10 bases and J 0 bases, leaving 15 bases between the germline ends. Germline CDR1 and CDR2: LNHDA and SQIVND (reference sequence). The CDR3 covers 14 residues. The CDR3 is CATQPRLLNTEAFF. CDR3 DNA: TGTGCCACTCAGCCGAGGCTGCTGAACACTGAAGCTTTCTTT.